These T cell receptor beta chains were read from a single sample in a study of blood T cell repertoires in COVID-19. The data were produced by immunoSEQ multiplex PCR, yet TCRdb's version contains in-frame clones alone and is incomplete. Of about 160,000 clones detected, approximately 87% appear once; the ten largest clones hold approximately 10%. Sample: peripheral blood. The receptors originated from a woman in her 70s with COVID-19, enrolled during active disease. Each CDR3 is given with its conserved first and last residue. A D gene is named only where the DNA matches it firmly. Clone size is stated in some rows and not others, as once, few, many or a class when expanded.

>TRBJ1-1|TRBV30|-|TRBD1
TGTGCCTGGAAACTAACCAGGACAGGGGGTACGGAAGCTTTCTTT
CAWKLTRTGGTEAFF
>TRBJ2-1|TRBV12-3/TRBV12-4|-|TRBD2
TGTGCCAGCAGCCGTAGCGGGGGAAGGGAGTTCTTC
CASSRSGGREFF
>TRBJ2-6|TRBV18|-|-
TGTGCCAGCTCACCGCAGATCCAGGTATCTGGGGCCAACGTCCTGACTTTC
CASSPQIQVSGANVLTF
>TRBJ2-3|TRBV3-1/TRBV3-2|-|-
TGTGCCAGCAGCCAAGTGGCGGGCTCATCCGAGCAGTATTTT
CASSQVAGSSEQYF
>TRBJ1-5|TRBV6-1|-|TRBD1
TGTGCCAGCAGTGAAGCGCGCCAGGGGGACTATCAGCCCCAGCATTTT
CASSEARQGDYQPQHF
>TRBJ2-3|TRBV19|-|-
TGTGCCAGTAGTATGTTACAGGGCTCAGATACGCAGTATTTT
CASSMLQGSDTQYF
>TRBJ2-3|TRBV12-3/TRBV12-4|-|TRBD1
TGTGCCAGCAGTTCCGACAGGGCAGATACGCAGTATTTT
CASSSDRADTQYF
>TRBJ2-5|TRBV3-1/TRBV3-2|-|-
TGTGCCAGCAGCCAAGAAAACAGTCAAGAGACCCAGTACTTC
CASSQENSQETQYF
>TRBJ1-4|TRBV2|once|TRBD1
TGTGCCAGCAAAGGCGGGACAGGGGGTAATGAAAAACTGTTTTTT
CASKGGTGGNEKLFF
>TRBJ1-2|TRBV7-9|few|TRBD1
TGTGCCAGCAGCCAGGACAGGGAAGGACTCCTCTATGGCTACACCTTC
CASSQDREGLLYGYTF
>TRBJ1-5|TRBV10-2|-|TRBD1
TGCGCCAGCAGTGACGCAGGGGGCCGGCAGCCCCAGCATTTT
CASSDAGGRQPQHF
>TRBJ2-5|TRBV27|once|-
TGTGCCAGCAGGCTTAGGGCTAGCTCTTCAAGGCCCCAGTACTTC
CASRLRASSSRPQYF
>TRBJ1-4|TRBV6-5|-|TRBD1
TGTGCCAGCTCCCTCGACAGGGCGAGTAATGAAAAACTGTTTTTT
CASSLDRASNEKLFF
>TRBJ2-7|TRBV11-2|once|TRBD1
TGTGCCAGCAGCACCGACAGGGGTCCCCTTTACGAGCAGTACTTC
CASSTDRGPLYEQYF
>TRBJ2-3|TRBV10-3|-|TRBD1
TGTGCCATCAGTGAGTCCGGGACAGGGGGGCAAACAGATACGCAGTATTTT
CAISESGTGGQTDTQYF
>TRBJ1-2|TRBV2|-|TRBD1
TGTGCCAGCAGTGACAAAAGAAACAGGGGGTACGGCTACACCTTC
CASSDKRNRGYGYTF
>TRBJ2-5|TRBV19|-|TRBD1
TGTGCCAGTAGCTCGACAGGGGTAGAGACCCAGTACTTC
CASSSTGVETQYF
>TRBJ1-6|TRBV12-3/TRBV12-4|once|-
TGTGCCAGCAATTATATGACAGATTCACCCCTCCACTTT
CASNYMTDSPLHF
>TRBJ2-3|TRBV9|-|-
TGTGCCAGCAGCGCAGCCTCAGGGCACAGCACAGATACGCAGTATTTT
CASSAASGHSTDTQYF
>TRBJ2-5|TRBV7-8|once|TRBD1
TGTGCCAGCAGCTTAGTTGCCGGACAGGGGGAAGAGACCCAGTACTTC
CASSLVAGQGEETQYF